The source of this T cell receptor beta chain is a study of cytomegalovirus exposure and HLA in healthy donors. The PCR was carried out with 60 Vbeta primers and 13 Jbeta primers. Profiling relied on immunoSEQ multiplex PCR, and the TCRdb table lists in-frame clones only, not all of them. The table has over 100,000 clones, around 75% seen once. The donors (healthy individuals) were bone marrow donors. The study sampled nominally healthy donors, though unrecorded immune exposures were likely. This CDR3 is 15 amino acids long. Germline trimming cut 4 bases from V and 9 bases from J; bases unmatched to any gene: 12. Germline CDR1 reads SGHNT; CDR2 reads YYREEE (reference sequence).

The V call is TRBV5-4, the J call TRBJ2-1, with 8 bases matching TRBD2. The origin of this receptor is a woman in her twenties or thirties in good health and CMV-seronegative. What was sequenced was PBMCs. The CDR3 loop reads CASSGLAGGSSEQFF. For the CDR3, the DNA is TGTGCCAGCAGCGGTCTCGCGGGAGGATCCAGTGAGCAGTTCTTC.